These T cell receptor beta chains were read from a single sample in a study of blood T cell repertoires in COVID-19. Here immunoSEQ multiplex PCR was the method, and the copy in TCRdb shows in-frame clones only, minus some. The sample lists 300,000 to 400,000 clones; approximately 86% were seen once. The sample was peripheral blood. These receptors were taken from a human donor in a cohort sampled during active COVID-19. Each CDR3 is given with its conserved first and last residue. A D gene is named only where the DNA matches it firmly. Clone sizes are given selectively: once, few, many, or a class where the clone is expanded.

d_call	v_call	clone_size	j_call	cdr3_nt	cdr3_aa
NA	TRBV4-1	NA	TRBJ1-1	TGCGCCAGCAGCCAAGAGCCAACTAGGGCGGGCACTGAAGCTTTCTTT	CASSQEPTRAGTEAFF
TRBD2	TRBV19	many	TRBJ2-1	TGTGCCAGTAGTATAGTAGCGGGGGCCCTTTACAATGAGCAGTTCTTC	CASSIVAGALYNEQFF
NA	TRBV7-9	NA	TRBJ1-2	TGTGCCAGCAGCTTAAACGGGGGGAAGTCCTATGGCTACACCTTC	CASSLNGGKSYGYTF
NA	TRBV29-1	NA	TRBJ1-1	TGCAGCGCCCGGACAGTCCGAGACACTGAAGCTTTCTTT	CSARTVRDTEAFF
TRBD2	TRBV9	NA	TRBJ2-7	TGTGCCAGCAGCGTAGGACTAGCGGGAACTAACGAGCAGTACTTC	CASSVGLAGTNEQYF
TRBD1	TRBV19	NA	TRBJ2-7	TGTGCCAGTAGTACTCGGGACAGGGTCCACGAGCAGTACTTC	CASSTRDRVHEQYF
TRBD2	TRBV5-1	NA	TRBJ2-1	TGCGCCAGCAGATCGGGACTAGCGGACAACAATGAGCAGTTCTTC	CASRSGLADNNEQFF
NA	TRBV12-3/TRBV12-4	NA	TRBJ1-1	TGTGCCAGCAATATCAGGGGCACTGAAGCTTTCTTT	CASNIRGTEAFF
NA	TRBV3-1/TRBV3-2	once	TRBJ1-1	TGTGCCAGCAGCCCGGTCGGGGTACCGGGCACTGAAGCTTTCTTT	CASSPVGVPGTEAFF
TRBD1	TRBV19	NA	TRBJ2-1	TGTGCCAGTAGTACCGGGACAGCCGTCCCCTACAATGAGCAGTTCTTC	CASSTGTAVPYNEQFF
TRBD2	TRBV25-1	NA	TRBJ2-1	TGTGCCAGCAGTCGGCTTAGCGGGAGCTACAATGAGCAGTTCTTC	CASSRLSGSYNEQFF
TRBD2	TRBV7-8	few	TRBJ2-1	TGTGCCAGCAGCAATCCCGGGACTAGGAGCATGAATGAGCAGTTCTTC	CASSNPGTRSMNEQFF
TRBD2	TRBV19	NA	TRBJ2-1	TGTGCCAGTAGTATGGGCCTAGCGGGCGACAATGAGCAGTTCTTC	CASSMGLAGDNEQFF
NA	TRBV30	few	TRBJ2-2	TGTGCCTGGATGCTAGACTGGGGGGAGCTGTTTTTT	CAWMLDWGELFF
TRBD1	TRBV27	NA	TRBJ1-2	TGTGCCAGCAGTTCAGGACAGGGAGGTGGCTACACCTTC	CASSSGQGGGYTF
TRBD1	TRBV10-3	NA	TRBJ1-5	TGTGCCATCAGTGAGTTTCCGCAGGGGGGTCAGCCCCAGCATTTT	CAISEFPQGGQPQHF
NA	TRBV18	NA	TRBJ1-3	TGTGCCAGCTCACCGGCGGAAAAAAACACCATATATTTT	CASSPAEKNTIYF
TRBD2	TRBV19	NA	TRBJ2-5	TGTGCCAGTGCGCTTAGCGGGCAAGAGACCCAGTACTTC	CASALSGQETQYF
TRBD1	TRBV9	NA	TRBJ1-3	TGTGCCAGCAGCGTAGGAGGGACAGGGGCAAACACCATATATTTT	CASSVGGTGANTIYF
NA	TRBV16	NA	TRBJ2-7	TGTGCCAGCAGCACCTGGGGGGCGGGAGAAGTTGCCGAGCAGTACTTC	CASSTWGAGEVAEQYF
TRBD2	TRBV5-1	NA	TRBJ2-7	TGCGCCAGCAGCTTCAGGCCGCTAGCGGCCTCCAGCTCCTACGAGCAGTACTTC	CASSFRPLAASSSYEQYF
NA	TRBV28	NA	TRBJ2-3	TGTGCCAGCCACGAACTCGGGCAGGCCCAGGGAGGAGATACGCAGTATTTT	CASHELGQAQGGDTQYF
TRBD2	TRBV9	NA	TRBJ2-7	TGTGCCAGCAGCTTGGCTAGCGGGGCCCTCTCCTACGAGCAGTACTTC	CASSLASGALSYEQYF
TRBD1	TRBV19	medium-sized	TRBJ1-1	TGTGCCAGTACTAAGACAGGGCGCACTGAAGCTTTCTTT	CASTKTGRTEAFF
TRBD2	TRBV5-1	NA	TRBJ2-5	TGCGCCAGCAGCTTTAGCGGGGGGGGTGAAGAGACCCAGTACTTC	CASSFSGGGEETQYF
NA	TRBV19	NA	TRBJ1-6	TGTGCCAGTAGTATGAGCGTGAACTATAATTCACCCCTCCACTTT	CASSMSVNYNSPLHF
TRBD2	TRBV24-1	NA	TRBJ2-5	TGTGCCACCAGTCTAGCGGGGTTCCAAGAGACCCAGTACTTC	CATSLAGFQETQYF
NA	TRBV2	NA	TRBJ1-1	TGTGCCAGCAGACCGACAGGGAACACTGAAGCTTTCTTT	CASRPTGNTEAFF
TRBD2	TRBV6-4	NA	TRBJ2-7	TGTGCCAGCACCCCCGCCCGGGCTAGCGGTTACGAGCAGTACTTC	CASTPARASGYEQYF
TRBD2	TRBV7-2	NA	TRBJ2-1	TGTGCCAGCAGGATCGCGGGAGGGCCCTACAATGAGCAGTTCTTC	CASRIAGGPYNEQFF
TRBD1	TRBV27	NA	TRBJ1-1	TGTGCCAGCAAGGTTTCAGGGGGCGAGAACACTGAAGCTTTCTTT	CASKVSGGENTEAFF
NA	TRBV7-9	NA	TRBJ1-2	TGTGCCAGCAGCGCCGATGGACAGACTCCTTATGGCTACACCTTC	CASSADGQTPYGYTF
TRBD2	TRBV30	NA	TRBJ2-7	TGTGCCTGGAGACGGGGAAGAGCGGGAGTGATCTACGAGCAGTACTTC	CAWRRGRAGVIYEQYF
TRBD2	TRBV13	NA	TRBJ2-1	TGTGCCAGCAGCCCAGTAGCGGGAGGGCCCTACAATGAGCAGTTCTTC	CASSPVAGGPYNEQFF
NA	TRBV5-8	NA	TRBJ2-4	TGTGCCAGCAGCTTGTCTGGCAGGGGAGCCAAAAACATTCAGTACTTC	CASSLSGRGAKNIQYF
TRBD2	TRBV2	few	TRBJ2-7	TGTGCCACCACGTCCGGGCGGGGGGAAACCTACGAGCAGTACTTC	CATTSGRGETYEQYF
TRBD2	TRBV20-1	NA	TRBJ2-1	TGCAGTGCTAGTGGAACTAGCGGGAGCTCCTACAATGAGCAGTTCTTC	CSASGTSGSSYNEQFF
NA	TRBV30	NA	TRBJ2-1	TGTGCCTGGAGCCTGAACCCGCGGGATAATGAGCAGTTCTTC	CAWSLNPRDNEQFF
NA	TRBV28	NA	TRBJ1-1	TGTGCCAGCAGTTCCCCCCAGGGGCCGTTGACTGAAGCTTTCTTT	CASSSPQGPLTEAFF
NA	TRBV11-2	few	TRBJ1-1	TGTGCCAGCAGCGTACAAACGAACACTGAAGCTTTCTTT	CASSVQTNTEAFF
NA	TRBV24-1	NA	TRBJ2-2	TGTGCCACCAGTCGGACTGGACCTCATACCGGGGAGCTGTTTTTT	CATSRTGPHTGELFF
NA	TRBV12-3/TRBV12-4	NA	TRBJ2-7	TGTGCCAGCAGTTTAACTACCCGGGGCGAGCAGTACTTC	CASSLTTRGEQYF